A selection of T cell receptor beta chains follows, all from one sample in a study of blood T cell repertoires in COVID-19. The method was immunoSEQ multiplex PCR; TCRdb's version includes in-frame clones alone and lacks a portion of them. The sample consists of about 120,000 clones, 85% to 90% of them appearing once. The sample was peripheral blood. These receptors originate from a man older than 75 with active or convalescent COVID-19. The CDR3 runs from the conserved cysteine through the conserved F or W. A D gene is named only where the DNA matches it firmly. Only some rows state a clone size, as once, few, many or a class for expanded clones.

v_gene	abundance	j_gene	d_gene	len	CDR3nt	CDR3aa
TRBV5-1	NA	TRBJ1-1	TRBD1	15	TGCGCCAGCAGCTTGGATACCGGGACAGGGTCTGAAGCTTTCTTT	CASSLDTGTGSEAFF
TRBV9	few	TRBJ1-6	NA	13	TGTGCCAGCAGCGAACAGACCGACTCACCCCTCCACTTT	CASSEQTDSPLHF
TRBV28	NA	TRBJ2-3	NA	12	TGTGCCAGCAGTCAGAGCACAGATACGCAGTATTTT	CASSQSTDTQYF
TRBV5-1	NA	TRBJ1-2	TRBD1	13	TGCGCCAGCAGTCCTGGACAGGGCTATGGCTACACCTTC	CASSPGQGYGYTF
TRBV2	NA	TRBJ1-1	NA	15	TGTGCCAGCACCCGAGCGGCGGGGGGGGGCACTGAAGCTTTCTTT	CASTRAAGGGTEAFF
TRBV28	NA	TRBJ2-1	NA	12	TGTGCCAGCAGGACCGCGGACAGAGAGCAGTTCTTC	CASRTADREQFF
TRBV19	NA	TRBJ1-5	TRBD1	14	TGTGCCAGTAGTATACCAGGGGGCTCTCAGCCCCAGCATTTT	CASSIPGGSQPQHF
TRBV19	NA	TRBJ1-2	NA	13	TGTGCCAGTAGTACTCGGACTGGGTACGGCTACACCTTC	CASSTRTGYGYTF
TRBV7-2	NA	TRBJ1-1	NA	13	TGTGCCAGCACCCCAGGTTGGGCAGGCGAAGCTTTCTTT	CASTPGWAGEAFF
TRBV19	NA	TRBJ2-1	TRBD2	16	TGTGCCAGTAGTCCCCAACCTGCGGGGGGCTACAATGAGCAGTTCTTC	CASSPQPAGGYNEQFF